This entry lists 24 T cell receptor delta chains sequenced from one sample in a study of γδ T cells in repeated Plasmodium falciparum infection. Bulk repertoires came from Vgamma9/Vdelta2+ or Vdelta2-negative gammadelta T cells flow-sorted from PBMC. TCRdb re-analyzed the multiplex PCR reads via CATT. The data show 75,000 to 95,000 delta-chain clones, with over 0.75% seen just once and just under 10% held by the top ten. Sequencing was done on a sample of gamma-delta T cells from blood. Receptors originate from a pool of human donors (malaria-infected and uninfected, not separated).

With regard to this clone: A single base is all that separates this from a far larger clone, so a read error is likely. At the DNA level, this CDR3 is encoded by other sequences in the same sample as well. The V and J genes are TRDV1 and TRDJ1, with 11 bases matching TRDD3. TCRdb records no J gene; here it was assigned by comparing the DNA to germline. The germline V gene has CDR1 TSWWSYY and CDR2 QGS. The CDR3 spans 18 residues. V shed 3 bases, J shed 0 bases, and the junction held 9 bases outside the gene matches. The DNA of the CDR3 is TGTGCTCTTGGGGAGCTTTACTGGGGGATAAGGTACACCGATAAACTCATCTTT. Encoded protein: CALGELYWGIRYTDKLIF.

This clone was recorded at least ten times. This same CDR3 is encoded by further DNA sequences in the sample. The CDR3 region has the DNA TGTGCCTGTGACCCGGCTAGAGTGGGGGGCCAACTTAGTAACACCGATAAACTCATCTTT. The encoded protein is CACDPARVGGQLSNTDKLIF. This chain joins TRDV2 and TRDJ1; possibly TRDD3 for D (6 bases). Germline V gene sequence: CDR1 GEAIGNYY, CDR2 EKD. V lost 3 bases to trimming and J lost 0 bases, with 28 bases between them. This CDR3 contains 20 residues.

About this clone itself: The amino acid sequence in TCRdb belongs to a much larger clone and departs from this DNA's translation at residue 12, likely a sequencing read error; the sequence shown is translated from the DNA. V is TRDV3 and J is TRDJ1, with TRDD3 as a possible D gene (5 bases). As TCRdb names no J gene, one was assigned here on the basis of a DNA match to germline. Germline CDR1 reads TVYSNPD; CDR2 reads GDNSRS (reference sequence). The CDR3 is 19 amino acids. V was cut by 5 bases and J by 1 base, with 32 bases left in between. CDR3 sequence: CAIRAHSELCENATDKLIF. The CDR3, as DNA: TGTGCCATACGTGCTCATTCTGAATTGTGCGAAAATGCCACCGATAAACTCATCTTT.

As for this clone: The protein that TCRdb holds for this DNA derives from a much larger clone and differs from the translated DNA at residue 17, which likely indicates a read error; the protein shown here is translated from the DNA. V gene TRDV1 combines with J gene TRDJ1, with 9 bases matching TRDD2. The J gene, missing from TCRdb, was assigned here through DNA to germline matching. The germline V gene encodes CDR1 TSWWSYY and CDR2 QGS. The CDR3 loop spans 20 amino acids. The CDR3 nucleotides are TGTGCTCTTGGGGTGGACCTTCCTACTGAGGCCCGCGCTTACACCGATGAACTCATCTTT. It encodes CALGVDLPTEARAYTDELIF.

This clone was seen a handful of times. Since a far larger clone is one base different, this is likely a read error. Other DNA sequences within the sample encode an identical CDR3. The CDR3: CACDTVFGGYARSDKLIF. CDR3 DNA sequence: TGTGCCTGTGACACGGTATTTGGGGGATATGCTCGGAGTGATAAACTCATCTTT. The V and J genes are TRDV2 and TRDJ1; 9 bases align to TRDD3. Germline V gene lookup returns CDR1 GEAIGNYY and CDR2 EKD. The CDR3 has 18 amino acids. Unmatched junction bases numbered 16, after V lost 1 base and J lost 5 bases.

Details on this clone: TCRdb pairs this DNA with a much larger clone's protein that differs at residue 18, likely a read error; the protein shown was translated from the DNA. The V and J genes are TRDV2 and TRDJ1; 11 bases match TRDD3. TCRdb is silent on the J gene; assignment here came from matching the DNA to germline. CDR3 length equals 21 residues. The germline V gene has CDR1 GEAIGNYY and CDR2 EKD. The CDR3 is CACERLGDTQHIFSYTDELIF. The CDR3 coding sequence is TGTGCCTGTGAGAGATTGGGGGATACGCAACACATATTTTCGTACACCGATGAACTCATCTTT.

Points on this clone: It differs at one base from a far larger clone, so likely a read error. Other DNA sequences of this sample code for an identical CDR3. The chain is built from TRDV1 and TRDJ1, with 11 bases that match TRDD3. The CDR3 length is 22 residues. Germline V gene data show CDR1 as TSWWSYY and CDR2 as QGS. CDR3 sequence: CALGGIGGEASPPGGYLLKLIF. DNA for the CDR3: TGTGCTCTTGGGGGAATAGGGGGGGAGGCCTCCCCGCCTGGGGGATACCTCCTCAAACTAATCTTT.

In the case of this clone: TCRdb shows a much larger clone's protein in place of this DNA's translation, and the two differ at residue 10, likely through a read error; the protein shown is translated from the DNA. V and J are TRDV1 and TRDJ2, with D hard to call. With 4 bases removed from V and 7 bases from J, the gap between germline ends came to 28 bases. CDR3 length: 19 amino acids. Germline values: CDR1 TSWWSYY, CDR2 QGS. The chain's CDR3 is CALGGRREHIGCCEAQLFF. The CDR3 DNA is TGTGCTCTTGGGGGAAGGAGGGAGCATATCGGCTGTTGCGAAGCACAACTCTTCTTT.

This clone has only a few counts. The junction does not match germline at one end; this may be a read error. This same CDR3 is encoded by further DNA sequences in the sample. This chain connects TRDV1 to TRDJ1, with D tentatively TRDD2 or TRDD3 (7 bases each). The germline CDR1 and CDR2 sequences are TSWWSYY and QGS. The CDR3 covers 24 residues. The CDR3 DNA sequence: TGTGCTCTTGGGGAACCATGGCCTTCCTTCCTGCGACCCTCTGGGGGCCCGTACACCGATAAACTCATCTTC. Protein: CALGEPWPSFLRPSGGPYTDKLIF.

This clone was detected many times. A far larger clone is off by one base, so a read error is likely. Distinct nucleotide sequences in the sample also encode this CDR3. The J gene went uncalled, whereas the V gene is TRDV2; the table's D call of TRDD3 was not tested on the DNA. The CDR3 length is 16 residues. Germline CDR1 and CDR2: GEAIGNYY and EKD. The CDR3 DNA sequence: TGTGCCTGTGACACCGTATCCCGTACTGGAGACGATAAGCTCATCTTT. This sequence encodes CACDTVSRTGDDKLIF.

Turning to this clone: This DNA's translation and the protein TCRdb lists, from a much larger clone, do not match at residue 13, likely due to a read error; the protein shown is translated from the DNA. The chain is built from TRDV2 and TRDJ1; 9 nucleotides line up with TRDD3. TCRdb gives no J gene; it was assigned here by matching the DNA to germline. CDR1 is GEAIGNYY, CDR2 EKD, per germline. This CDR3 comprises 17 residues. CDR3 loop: CACDTRQLGEYTGKLIF. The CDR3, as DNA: TGTGCCTGTGACACCAGGCAACTGGGGGAATACACCGGTAAACTCATCTTT.

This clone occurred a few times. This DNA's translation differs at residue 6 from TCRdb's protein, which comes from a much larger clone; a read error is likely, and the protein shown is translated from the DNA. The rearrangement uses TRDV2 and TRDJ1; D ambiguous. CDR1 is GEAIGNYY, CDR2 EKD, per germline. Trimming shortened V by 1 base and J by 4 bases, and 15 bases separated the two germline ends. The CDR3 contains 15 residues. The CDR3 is CACDTVSSVGDKLIF. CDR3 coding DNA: TGTGCCTGTGACACGGTATCCTCTGTGGGCGATAAACTCATCTTT.

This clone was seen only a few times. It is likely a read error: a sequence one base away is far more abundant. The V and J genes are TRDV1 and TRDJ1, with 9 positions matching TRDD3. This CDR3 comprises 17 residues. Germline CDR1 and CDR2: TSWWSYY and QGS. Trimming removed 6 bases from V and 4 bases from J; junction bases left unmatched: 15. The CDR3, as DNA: TGTGCTCTTGGAAAAGGTGAAGGCTGGGGGATGTGCGATAAACTCATCTTT. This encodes CALGKGEGWGMCDKLIF.

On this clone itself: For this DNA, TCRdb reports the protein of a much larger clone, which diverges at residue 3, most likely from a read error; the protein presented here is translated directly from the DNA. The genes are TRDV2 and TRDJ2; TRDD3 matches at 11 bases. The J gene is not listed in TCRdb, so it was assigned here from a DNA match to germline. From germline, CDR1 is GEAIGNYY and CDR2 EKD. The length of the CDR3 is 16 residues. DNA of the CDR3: TGTGCCCGTGACACCGTGGGGGATACGCGAACAGCACAACTCTTCTTT. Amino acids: CARDTVGDTRTAQLFF.

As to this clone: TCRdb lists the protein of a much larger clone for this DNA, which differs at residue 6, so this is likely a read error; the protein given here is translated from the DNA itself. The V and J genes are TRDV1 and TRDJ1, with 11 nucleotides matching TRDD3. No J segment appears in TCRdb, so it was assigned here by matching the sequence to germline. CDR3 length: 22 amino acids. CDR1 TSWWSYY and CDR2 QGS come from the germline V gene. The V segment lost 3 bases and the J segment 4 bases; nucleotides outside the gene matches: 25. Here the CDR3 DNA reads TGTGCTCTTGGGGACCCCCCTCCTAAAGGGGATGGGGGATACGGGAAAGGCGATAAACTCATCTTT. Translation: CALGDPPPKGDGGYGKGDKLIF.

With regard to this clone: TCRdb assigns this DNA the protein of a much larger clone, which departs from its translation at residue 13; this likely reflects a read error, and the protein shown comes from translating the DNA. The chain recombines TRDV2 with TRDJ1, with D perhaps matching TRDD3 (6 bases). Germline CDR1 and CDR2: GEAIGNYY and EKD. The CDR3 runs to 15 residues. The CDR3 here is CACDALGVAKDKPIF. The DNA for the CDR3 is TGTGCCTGTGACGCTTTGGGGGTGGCCAAGGATAAACCCATCTTT.

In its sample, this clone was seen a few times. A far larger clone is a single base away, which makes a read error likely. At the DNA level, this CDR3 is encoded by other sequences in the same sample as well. The CDR3: CALGVSPSYVVLAEYTDKLIF. CDR3 nucleotide sequence: TGTGCTCTTGGGGTCTCGCCTTCCTACGTAGTACTGGCCGAGTACACCGATAAGCTCATCTTT. The chain employs TRDV1 and TRDJ1; 9 bases align to TRDD2. The CDR3 has 21 amino acids. CDR1 is TSWWSYY, CDR2 QGS, per germline.

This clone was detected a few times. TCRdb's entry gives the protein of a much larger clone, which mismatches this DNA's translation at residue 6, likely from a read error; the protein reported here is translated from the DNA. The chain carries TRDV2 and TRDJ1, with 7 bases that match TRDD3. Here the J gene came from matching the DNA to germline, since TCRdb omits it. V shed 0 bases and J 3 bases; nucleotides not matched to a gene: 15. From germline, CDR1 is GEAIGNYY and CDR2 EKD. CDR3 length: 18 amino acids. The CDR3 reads CACDTEGTWGDGADKLIF. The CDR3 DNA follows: TGTGCCTGTGACACCGAGGGTACCTGGGGGGACGGGGCCGATAAACTCATCTTT.

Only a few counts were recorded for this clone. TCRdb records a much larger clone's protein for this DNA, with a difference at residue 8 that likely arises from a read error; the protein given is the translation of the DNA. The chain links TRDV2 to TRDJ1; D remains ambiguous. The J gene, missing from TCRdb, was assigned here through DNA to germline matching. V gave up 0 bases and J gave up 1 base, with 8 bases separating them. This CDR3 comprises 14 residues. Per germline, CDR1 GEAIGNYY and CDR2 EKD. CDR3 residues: CACDTVLCTDKLIF. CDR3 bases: TGTGCCTGTGACACCGTTTTGTGCACCGATAAACTCATCTTT.

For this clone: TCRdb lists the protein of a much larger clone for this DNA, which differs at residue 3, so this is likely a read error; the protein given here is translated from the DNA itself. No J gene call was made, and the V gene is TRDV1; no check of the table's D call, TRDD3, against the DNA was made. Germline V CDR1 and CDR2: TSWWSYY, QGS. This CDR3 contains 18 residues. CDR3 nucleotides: TGTGCTATTGGGGAACTCAGTAATGCTCCCAGATACTGGGGGGGCCTCATCTTT. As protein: CAIGELSNAPRYWGGLIF.

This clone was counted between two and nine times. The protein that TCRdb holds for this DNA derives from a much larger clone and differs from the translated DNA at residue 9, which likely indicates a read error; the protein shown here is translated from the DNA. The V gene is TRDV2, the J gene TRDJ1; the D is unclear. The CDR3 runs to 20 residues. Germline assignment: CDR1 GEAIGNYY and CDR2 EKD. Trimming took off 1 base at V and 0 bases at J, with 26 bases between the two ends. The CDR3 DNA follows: TGTGCCTGTGACACGCGGTTTCATCTTATGCCGCAGACGTACACCGATAAACTCATCTTT. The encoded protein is CACDTRFHLMPQTYTDKLIF.

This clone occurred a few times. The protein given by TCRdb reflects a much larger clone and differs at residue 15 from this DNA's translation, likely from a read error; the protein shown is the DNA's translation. CDR3: CALGELLPLYTDKLTF. For the CDR3, the DNA is TGTGCTCTTGGGGAACTACTCCCCCTTTACACCGATAAACTCACCTTT. The V gene is TRDV1; the J gene was not called; TRDD3, the D gene given by the table, was not confirmed from the DNA. Germline CDR1 and CDR2: TSWWSYY and QGS. This CDR3 is 16 amino acids long.

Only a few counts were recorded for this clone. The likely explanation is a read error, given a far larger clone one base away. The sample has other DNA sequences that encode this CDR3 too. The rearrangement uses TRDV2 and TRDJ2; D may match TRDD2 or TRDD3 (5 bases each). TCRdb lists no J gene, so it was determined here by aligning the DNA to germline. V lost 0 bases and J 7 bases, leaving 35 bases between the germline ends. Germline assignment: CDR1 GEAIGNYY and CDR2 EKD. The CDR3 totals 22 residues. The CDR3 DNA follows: TGTGCCTGTGACACCGTTTCCCCTACCATCCCGGATAAAGGGACTGGCCAAGCACAACTCTTCTTT. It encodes CACDTVSPTIPDKGTGQAQLFF.

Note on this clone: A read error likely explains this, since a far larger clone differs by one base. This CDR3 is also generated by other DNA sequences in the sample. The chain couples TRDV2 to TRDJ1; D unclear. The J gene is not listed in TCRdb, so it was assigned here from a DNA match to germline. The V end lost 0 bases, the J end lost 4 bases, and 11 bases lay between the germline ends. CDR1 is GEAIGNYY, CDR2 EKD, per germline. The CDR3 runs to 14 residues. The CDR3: CACDTAGLSDKLIF. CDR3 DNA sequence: TGTGCCTGTGACACCGCTGGCCTGAGCGATAAACTCATCTTT.